This TCR beta chain originates from a study of beta chain features in type 1 diabetes. Findings and caveats of the study: TCRB CDR3 length was moderately but significantly reduced in all four CD4+ subsets of Type 1 diabetes patients.

The authors reverse transcribed all of the isolated RNA, so sequencing captured expressed TCRB transcripts. Data came from immunoSEQ multiplex PCR; TCRdb stores just in-frame clones and leaves some out. The table shows 250,000 to 350,000 clones, with around 15% occurring only once. This clone was seen just once. What it recognizes is unknown. The sequence derives from a man under 40 with type 1 diabetes. Sequencing was carried out using naive CD4+ T cells from blood.

The CDR3 nucleotides are TGTGCCAGCAGCCCTAGACAGGGGAACTATGGCTACACCTTC. Translating gives CASSPRQGNYGYTF. The chain has TRBV6-5 and TRBJ1-2, with 8 nucleotides matching TRBD1. Germline V lookup: CDR1 MNHEY, CDR2 SVGAGI. J was trimmed by 2 bases and V by 6 bases; bases with no gene match: 5. The CDR3 runs to 14 residues.